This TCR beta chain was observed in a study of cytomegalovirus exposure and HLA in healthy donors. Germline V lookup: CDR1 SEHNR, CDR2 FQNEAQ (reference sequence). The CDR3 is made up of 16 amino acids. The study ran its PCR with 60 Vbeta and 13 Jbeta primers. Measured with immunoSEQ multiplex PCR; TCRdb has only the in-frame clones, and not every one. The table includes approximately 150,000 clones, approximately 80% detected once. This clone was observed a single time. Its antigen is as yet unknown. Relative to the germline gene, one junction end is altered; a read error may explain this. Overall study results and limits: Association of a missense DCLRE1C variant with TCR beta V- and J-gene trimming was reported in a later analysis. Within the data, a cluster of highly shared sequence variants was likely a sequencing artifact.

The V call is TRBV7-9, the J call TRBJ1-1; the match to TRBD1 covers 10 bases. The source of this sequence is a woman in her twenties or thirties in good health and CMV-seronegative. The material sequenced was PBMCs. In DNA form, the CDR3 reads TGTTCCAGCAGCTTCCCAGGGACAGGGGCCTCCACTGAAGCTTTCTTT. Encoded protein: CSSSFPGTGASTEAFF.